These T cell receptor beta chains were read from a single sample in a study of cytomegalovirus exposure and HLA in healthy donors. Profiled with immunoSEQ multiplex PCR; TCRdb holds only in-frame clones, not every one. The data contain some 150,000 clones, about 88% of them singletons. Sequences were obtained from PBMCs. The receptor source for this set is a man younger than 30 in good health and CMV-seronegative. CDR3s include the opening cysteine and the closing phenylalanine or tryptophan. A D gene is named only where the DNA matches it firmly. Some rows mark clone size as missing; the rest say once, few, many or name a class of expanded clone.

CDR3 DNA | CDR3 protein | J gene | V gene | clone size | D gene
TGTGCCAGCAGCCTCGGAGGGTCTGAAGCTTTCTTT | CASSLGGSEAFF | TRBJ1-1 | TRBV28 | . | .
TGTGCCAGCAGCTTAGCGGGGGGGCCCGTAGATACGCAGTATTTT | CASSLAGGPVDTQYF | TRBJ2-3 | TRBV7-6 | . | .
TGTGCCAGCACCCTAGGCGGGAACACTGAAGCTTTCTTT | CASTLGGNTEAFF | TRBJ1-1 | TRBV6-5 | . | .
TGTGCCAGCTCACCAGTCAGGGAAGAGACCCAGTACTTC | CASSPVREETQYF | TRBJ2-5 | TRBV18 | . | .
TGTGCCAGTAGTATCCAGGGGGGAAGGTACAATGAGCAGTTCTTC | CASSIQGGRYNEQFF | TRBJ2-1 | TRBV19 | . | .
TGTGCCAGCAGTTACTCATGGGACAGCAGTAATGAAAAACTGTTTTTT | CASSYSWDSSNEKLFF | TRBJ1-4 | TRBV6-5 | . | TRBD1
TGTGCCAGCAGCGACACCGGGACAGGGAATTTGATTCAGCCCCAGCATTTT | CASSDTGTGNLIQPQHF | TRBJ1-5 | TRBV28 | . | TRBD1
TGTGCCACTAGGACAGGGCCAAACACTGAAGCTTTCTTT | CATRTGPNTEAFF | TRBJ1-1 | TRBV19 | . | TRBD1
TGTGCCAGCAGTGACGTAGCGGAGGAAGAGCAGTTCTTC | CASSDVAEEEQFF | TRBJ2-1 | TRBV27 | . | .
TGTGCCACCAGCAGACCCCTCCTATACTCCTACAATGAGCAGTTCTTC | CATSRPLLYSYNEQFF | TRBJ2-1 | TRBV15 | . | .
TGTGCCAGCAGCTCCCGGACAGGGTCCCCCTTTCGGACCCAGTACTTC | CASSSRTGSPFRTQYF | TRBJ2-5 | TRBV7-9 | . | TRBD1
TGTGCCAGTAGTATCAGGAGACTAGCGGGTCGGCAAGAGACCCAGTACTTC | CASSIRRLAGRQETQYF | TRBJ2-5 | TRBV19 | . | TRBD2
TGTGCCAGTGAAGCAGGACAGGGCTATGGCTACACCTTC | CASEAGQGYGYTF | TRBJ1-2 | TRBV9 | . | TRBD1
TGCAGTGCTAGCGGGAGCAATGAGCAGTTCTTC | CSASGSNEQFF | TRBJ2-1 | TRBV20-1 | . | .
TGTGCCAGCCAAGGACAGGGTCAATCTGGGGCCAACGTCCTGACTTTC | CASQGQGQSGANVLTF | TRBJ2-6 | TRBV7-9 | . | TRBD1
TGTGCCAGCAGCTTAGGGTCGGGGGAGACCCAGTACTTC | CASSLGSGETQYF | TRBJ2-5 | TRBV7-9 | . | .
TGTGCCAGCAGCTACCGAACAGCAAATGAAAAACTGTTTTTT | CASSYRTANEKLFF | TRBJ1-4 | TRBV6-6 | . | .
TGTGCCAGTAGTATCAATGCTAGGAAGGAGACCCAGTACTTC | CASSINARKETQYF | TRBJ2-5 | TRBV19 | . | .
TGTGCCAGCAGTGATCCGGGAGCTGAAGAGACCCAGTACTTC | CASSDPGAEETQYF | TRBJ2-5 | TRBV28 | few | .
TGCAGTGCTGCCCGGACAGGGGGTGCTTTCTTT | CSAARTGGAFF | TRBJ1-1 | TRBV20-1 | . | TRBD1
TGTGCTAGTGCCCGAGGGATCGAGGGCCAGTACTTC | CASARGIEGQYF | TRBJ2-5 | TRBV12-5 | . | .
TGTGCCAGCACCCCCTGGACAGGCAACATGAACACTGAAGCTTTCTTT | CASTPWTGNMNTEAFF | TRBJ1-1 | TRBV25-1 | . | TRBD1
TGTGCCAGCAGCTTAGCGCCAAGACAGACTTACAATCAGCCCCAGCATTTT | CASSLAPRQTYNQPQHF | TRBJ1-5 | TRBV7-8 | . | .
TGTGCCAGTAGTATAGTTCTCCAGGGAACTTTGGAGACCCAGTACTTC | CASSIVLQGTLETQYF | TRBJ2-5 | TRBV19 | . | .
TGCGCCAGCAGCTTGGCGGCGGGAGAGCACACCGGGGAGCTGTTTTTT | CASSLAAGEHTGELFF | TRBJ2-2 | TRBV5-1 | . | TRBD2
TGTGCCAGCAGCTCCTCAGGGACAACCTACGAGCAGTACTTC | CASSSSGTTYEQYF | TRBJ2-7 | TRBV28 | . | .
TGTGCCAGTAGTGGAAGGGCGGGACAGTATAGCAATCAGCCCCAGCATTTT | CASSGRAGQYSNQPQHF | TRBJ1-5 | TRBV19 | . | TRBD1
TGTGCCAGCAGTTACTCGTTAGGACAGGATGAAGCTTTCTTT | CASSYSLGQDEAFF | TRBJ1-1 | TRBV6-5 | . | TRBD1
TGTGCCAGCAGTGAACGGGGGAATGGCTACACCTTC | CASSERGNGYTF | TRBJ1-2 | TRBV25-1 | once | .
TGTGCCAGCAGATCACTTAACCGACTAGCGGGAGGGGAGCAGTACTTC | CASRSLNRLAGGEQYF | TRBJ2-7 | TRBV27 | . | TRBD2
TGCGCCAGCAGCCAACGGGGGTTCTCGGCCACAGATACGCAGTATTTT | CASSQRGFSATDTQYF | TRBJ2-3 | TRBV4-3 | . | .
TGTGCCAGCAGTTACCAGGGCACAGATACGCAGTATTTT | CASSYQGTDTQYF | TRBJ2-3 | TRBV6-5 | . | .
TGCAGCGCACAAGAGACTAGCTCGAACACCGGGGAGCTGTTTTTT | CSAQETSSNTGELFF | TRBJ2-2 | TRBV29-1 | . | TRBD2
TGTGCCATCACTAGAGGGGGGCGGGAGTCGTCCAATGAGCAGTTCTTC | CAITRGGRESSNEQFF | TRBJ2-1 | TRBV10-3 | . | .
TGTGCCAGCCGGGGGTGGGGTGACACTGAAGCTTTCTTT | CASRGWGDTEAFF | TRBJ1-1 | TRBV5-4 | . | .
TGTGCCAGCAGTAGCCGGCCAACCCGGGGCTATGGCTACACCTTC | CASSSRPTRGYGYTF | TRBJ1-2 | TRBV6-7 | . | .
TGTGCCAGCTCACCACCGGGACAGGGTTCCTACGAGCAGTACTTC | CASSPPGQGSYEQYF | TRBJ2-7 | TRBV18 | . | TRBD1
TGCGCCAGCAGCCAACTCCAGGACCCGGGGAATGAAAAACTGTTTTTT | CASSQLQDPGNEKLFF | TRBJ1-4 | TRBV4-1 | . | .
TGTGCCAGCAGTGTCAAACAGGTTAACTATGGCTACACCTTC | CASSVKQVNYGYTF | TRBJ1-2 | TRBV27 | . | .
TGCGCCAGCAGCTTGGAAGTCGGGACAGGGAGGAATGAGCAGTTCTTC | CASSLEVGTGRNEQFF | TRBJ2-1 | TRBV5-1 | . | TRBD1
TGTGCCAGTGGGGCCTCTGGAAACACCATATATTTT | CASGASGNTIYF | TRBJ1-3 | TRBV6-5 | . | .
TGCGCCAGCAGTGAGTCCGGGGAAGGAAACACCATATATTTT | CASSESGEGNTIYF | TRBJ1-3 | TRBV10-1 | . | .
TGTGCCAGCAGTTCTCGACAGGGGGTCTCACCCCTCCACTTT | CASSSRQGVSPLHF | TRBJ1-6 | TRBV28 | . | TRBD1
TGTGCCAGCAGCCCGTACACAGATACGCAGTATTTT | CASSPYTDTQYF | TRBJ2-3 | TRBV7-2 | . | .
TGTGCCAGTAGTAGATCCGGGACAGGGCAAGAAGCTGAAGCTTTCTTT | CASSRSGTGQEAEAFF | TRBJ1-1 | TRBV19 | once | TRBD1
TGTGCCAGCAGCTCGGACAGGGGGCAGAACGAGCAGTACTTC | CASSSDRGQNEQYF | TRBJ2-7 | TRBV7-6 | few | TRBD1
TGTGCCAGCAGCTTGGAAAAAGGACAGGGTCAAGAGAGCCAGTACTTC | CASSLEKGQGQESQYF | TRBJ2-5 | TRBV5-4 | . | TRBD1
TGTGCCAGCAGGGGACAGGGGAGGAGGGAAGCTTTCTTT | CASRGQGRREAFF | TRBJ1-1 | TRBV6-4 | . | TRBD1
TGTGCCAGCAGCCGGGACAGCTCTGGAAACACCATATATTTT | CASSRDSSGNTIYF | TRBJ1-3 | TRBV5-4 | . | TRBD1
TGCGCCAGCAGCCAGTCAGGGGGAAAATACGAGCAGTACTTC | CASSQSGGKYEQYF | TRBJ2-7 | TRBV4-1 | . | TRBD1